A single sample gave rise to the 20 T cell receptor beta chains below, sequenced in a study of neurological immune-mediated disorders. TCRdb re-derived calls from the 5' RACE reads in MiXCR, one entry per CDR3 protein. The table records 65,000 to 90,000 distinct CDR3 sequences, around 10% of them present only once. The specimen was PBMCs. Source of these receptors: a man in his forties in good health.

This clonotype has ten or more counts. The chain has TRBV7-2 and TRBJ1-3; 9 bases are shared with TRBD1. The V gene end was trimmed by 1 base and the J gene end by 0 bases; junction bases not matched to a gene: 1. There are 16 residues in the CDR3. The germline V gene encodes CDR1 SGHTA and CDR2 FQGNSA. Here the CDR3 reads CASSLDRGRSGNTIYF. For the CDR3, the DNA is TGTGCCAGCAGCTTAGACAGGGGGCGCTCTGGAAACACCATATATTTT.

The sample holds many counts of this clonotype. The chain recombines TRBV10-3 with TRBJ2-1, with D perhaps TRBD2 (7 bases). The CDR3 has 18 residues. Germline values: CDR1 ENHRY, CDR2 SYGVKD. Trimming cost V 0 bases and J 0 bases, with 15 bases left between them. The CDR3 nucleotides are TGTGCCATCAGTGAGTCGAGGGGGGCTAGCGGCTCCTACAATGAGCAGTTCTTC. Its protein product is CAISESRGASGSYNEQFF.

Ten or more counts support this clonotype. V and J are TRBV5-1 and TRBJ2-5; TRBD2 aligns across 7 bases. Germline V gene data show CDR1 as SGHRS and CDR2 as YFSETQ. The CDR3 consists of 16 residues. The ends lost 0 bases at V and 1 base at J; junction bases unmatched: 6. The CDR3 DNA reads as TGCGCCAGCAGCTTGGCCGGGGGGTGGAGCCAAGAGACCCAGTACTTC. Translated: CASSLAGGWSQETQYF. Full variable domain (remainder filled in from reference TRBV5-1 and TRBJ2-5): KAGVTQTPRYLIKTRGQQVTLSCSPISGHRSVSWYQQTPGQGLQFLFEYFSETQRNKGNFPGRFSGRQFSNSRSEMNVSTLELGDSALYLCASSLAGGWSQETQYFGPGTRLLVL.

This clonotype came up many times. V and J are TRBV5-6 and TRBJ2-7, with D uncertain. This CDR3 spans 14 amino acids. Germline V CDR1 and CDR2: SGHDT, YYEEEE. Trimming took 4 bases from V and 3 from J, leaving 14 bases between them. In DNA form, the CDR3 reads TGTGCCAGCAGCCGTGGCATCGCAGGCTACGAGCAGTACTTC. Its translation is CASSRGIAGYEQYF. The whole variable domain, remainder taken from reference TRBV5-6 and TRBJ2-7, is DAGVTQSPTHLIKTRGQQVTLRCSPKSGHDTVSWYQQALGQGPQFIFQYYEEEERQRGNFPDRFSGHQFPNYSSELNVNALLLGDSALYLCASSRGIAGYEQYFGPGTRLTVT.

This clonotype occurred many times. The chain carries TRBV5-1 and TRBJ2-7; D ambiguous. Trimming cost V 5 bases and J 0 bases, with 9 bases left between them. CDR3 size: 13 residues. Germline CDR1 reads SGHRS; CDR2 reads YFSETQ. Here the CDR3 DNA reads TGCGCCAGCAGTTCAAGCCTCTCCTACGAGCAGTACTTC. Translation: CASSSSLSYEQYF.

This clonotype showed up many times. This sequence joins TRBV12-3 or TRBV12-4 and TRBJ2-1, with 9 bases lining up with TRBD2. This CDR3 has 14 residues. Unmatched junction bases numbered 5, after V lost 7 bases and J lost 4 bases. The CDR3 DNA reads TGTGCCAGCATACTTAGCGGGAGTTACAATGAGCAGTTCTTC. Translated: CASILSGSYNEQFF.

This clonotype was seen many times. The V gene is TRBV9, the J gene TRBJ2-2; D gene ambiguous. CDR1 is SGDLS and CDR2 is YYNGEE in the germline V gene. The V end was cut by 0 bases, the J end by 7 bases, with 13 bases between. The CDR3 extends over 15 amino acids. CDR3 coding DNA: TGTGCCAGCAGCGTAGGCGAGTCGGTGAGCGGGGAGCTGTTTTTT. Translation: CASSVGESVSGELFF.

This clonotype has at least ten counts. This chain uses TRBV7-6 with TRBJ2-2; D is uncertain. There are 13 residues in the CDR3. V lost 0 bases to trimming and J lost 11 bases, with 10 bases between them. Germline values: CDR1 SGHVS, CDR2 FNYEAQ. CDR3 amino acids: CASSLAPTRELFF. CDR3 bases: TGTGCCAGCAGCTTAGCGCCAACCCGCGAGCTGTTTTTT. The entire variable domain, with the rest obtained from reference TRBV7-6 and TRBJ2-2, is as follows: GAGVSQSPRYKVTKRGQDVALRCDPISGHVSLYWYRQALGQGPEFLTYFNYEAQQDKSGLPNDRFSAERPEGSISTLTIQRTEQRDSAMYRCASSLAPTRELFFGEGSRLTVL.

There are many counts of this clonotype. The chain is built from TRBV6-5 and TRBJ2-3, with TRBD2 matching 13 bases. The CDR3 sequence is 15 residues long. Trimming took 6 bases from V and 9 from J; bases not matched to a gene: 9. The V gene's germline CDR1 is MNHEY and CDR2 SVGAGI. The CDR3 spells CASSSLGTSGVTQYF. DNA for the CDR3: TGTGCCAGCAGCTCCCTAGGGACTAGCGGGGTGACGCAGTATTTT.

This clonotype was counted at least ten times. The rearrangement joins TRBV28 to TRBJ1-5, with D unclear. Germline CDR1 reads MDHEN; CDR2 reads SYDVKM. The CDR3 length is 12 residues. V lost 6 bases and J lost 7, with 10 bases in between. The CDR3, as DNA: TGTGCCAGCAGGTGGGAGGGACAGCCCCAGCATTTT. Protein product: CASRWEGQPQHF.

This clonotype was observed many times. V usage is TRBV27 and J usage is TRBJ2-1; maybe TRBD2 (6 bases). Germline CDR1 reads MNHEY; CDR2 reads SMNVEV (reference sequence). The CDR3 has 16 residues. V was clipped by 6 bases and J by 1 base, with 16 bases between them. In DNA, the CDR3 is TGTGCCAGCAGACTACTCCGGGACTTATCCTACAATGAGCAGTTCTTC. This sequence encodes CASRLLRDLSYNEQFF.

At least ten counts were recorded for this clonotype. V usage is TRBV20-1 and J usage is TRBJ1-6; 8 positions agree with TRBD1. The V and J ends lost 1 base and 8 bases, in that order; junction bases with no gene match: 1. Germline V gene data show CDR1 as DFQATT and CDR2 as SNEGSKA (reference sequence). This CDR3 contains 13 residues. CDR3 protein: CSARADRDSPLHF. CDR3 coding DNA: TGCAGTGCTAGAGCGGACAGGGATTCACCCCTCCACTTT.

This clonotype was found many times. The gene calls are TRBV5-1 and TRBJ2-6; TRBD2 might be the D (6 bases). The CDR3 is 17 amino acids. Germline CDR1 and CDR2: SGHRS and YFSETQ. V lost 3 bases and J 2 bases, leaving 15 bases between the germline ends. This CDR3 reads CASSSLGGKAGANVLTF. The CDR3, as DNA: TGCGCCAGCAGCTCCTTGGGGGGAAAAGCTGGGGCCAACGTCCTGACTTTC. Full variable domain (outside the CDR3, taken from reference TRBV5-1 and TRBJ2-6): KAGVTQTPRYLIKTRGQQVTLSCSPISGHRSVSWYQQTPGQGLQFLFEYFSETQRNKGNFPGRFSGRQFSNSRSEMNVSTLELGDSALYLCASSSLGGKAGANVLTFGAGSRLTVL.

This clonotype was counted ten times or more. The CDR3 protein is CASSLFVTLYNEQFF. The DNA of the CDR3 is TGTGCCAGCAGCTTATTTGTGACACTATACAATGAGCAGTTCTTC. The V call is TRBV11-2, the J call TRBJ2-1; D gene uncertain. Germline-derived CDR1 and CDR2 are SGHAT and FQNNGV. The CDR3 sequence is 15 residues long. With 2 bases removed from V and 4 bases from J, the gap between germline ends came to 12 bases.

The sample holds a few counts of this clonotype. The V and J genes are TRBV6-5 and TRBJ1-3, with D possibly TRBD1 on 5 matching bases. Germline V CDR1 and CDR2: MNHEY, SVGAGI. The CDR3 totals 14 residues. Trimming pared 4 bases from V and 2 bases from J, leaving 9 bases between. The CDR3 reads CASSLYRTGNTIYF. CDR3 bases: TGTGCCAGCAGTTTATACAGGACTGGAAACACCATATATTTT.

Many counts were recorded for this clonotype. V and J are TRBV5-1 and TRBJ2-7; D is possibly TRBD1 or TRBD2 (5 bases each). Looked up from germline, CDR1 is SGHRS and CDR2 is YFSETQ. V dropped 3 bases and J dropped 5 bases, with 18 bases sitting between them. The CDR3 is made up of 15 amino acids. The chain's CDR3 is CASSWDRGWRDEQYF. DNA of the CDR3: TGCGCCAGCAGCTGGGACCGAGGGTGGAGAGACGAGCAGTACTTC.

This clonotype was counted at least ten times. This chain connects TRBV14 to TRBJ2-1, with TRBD1 as a possible D gene (5 bases). Trimming left V 5 bases short and J 6 bases short, with 20 bases between. CDR1 and CDR2 (germline): SGHDN, FVKESK. This CDR3 comprises 16 residues. DNA for the CDR3: TGTGCCAGCAGCAAAGGGGAAGGGGCCCTGCTCAATGAGCAGTTCTTC. This sequence encodes CASSKGEGALLNEQFF.

This clonotype came up many times. J is TRBJ1-4 and V is TRBV3-1, with D maybe TRBD1 (5 bases). Between the trimmed V and J ends, which lost 4 bases and 12 bases, there was a span of 9 bases. Germline V gene lookup returns CDR1 LGHDT and CDR2 YNNKEL (reference sequence). CDR3 length equals 11 residues. Written as DNA, the CDR3 is TGTGCCAGCAGCCTCCGGGACCAACTGTTTTTT. It specifies CASSLRDQLFF.

This clonotype was recorded at least ten times. In DNA form, the CDR3 reads TGTGCCATCAGCGGACAGCCCAACACTGAAGCTTTCTTT. It encodes CAISGQPNTEAFF. The chain links TRBV10-3 to TRBJ1-1; D is possibly TRBD1 (6 bases). V dropped 6 bases and J dropped 2 bases, with 10 bases sitting between them. Germline CDR1 ENHRY, CDR2 SYGVKD. The CDR3 is 13 residues long.

This clonotype appeared a few times. V and J are TRBV6-5 and TRBJ2-7; no clear D gene. Germline loops: CDR1 MNHEY, CDR2 SVGAGI. Trimming cost V 3 bases and J 4 bases, with 13 bases left between them. The length of the CDR3 is 14 residues. The CDR3: CASSYARWGYEQYF. The CDR3 region has the DNA TGTGCCAGCAGTTATGCCCGCTGGGGTTACGAGCAGTACTTC.